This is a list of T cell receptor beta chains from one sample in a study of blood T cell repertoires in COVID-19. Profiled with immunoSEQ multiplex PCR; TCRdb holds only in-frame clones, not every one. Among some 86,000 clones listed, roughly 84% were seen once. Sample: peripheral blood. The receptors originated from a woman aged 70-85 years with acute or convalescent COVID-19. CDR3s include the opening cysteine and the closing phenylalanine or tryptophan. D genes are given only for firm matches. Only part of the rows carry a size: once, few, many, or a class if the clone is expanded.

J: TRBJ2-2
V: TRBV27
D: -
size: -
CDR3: CATSLYEYRQNTGELFF
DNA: TGTGCCACCTCCCTTTACGAATACAGGCAGAACACCGGGGAGCTGTTTTTT

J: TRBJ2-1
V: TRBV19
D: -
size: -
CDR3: CASSIAGGWVDEQFF
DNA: TGTGCCAGTAGTATAGCGGGGGGCTGGGTGGATGAGCAGTTCTTC

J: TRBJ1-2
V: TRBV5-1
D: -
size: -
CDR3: CASSMEAGSAGYTF
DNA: TGCGCCAGCAGCATGGAAGCGGGGTCAGCGGGCTACACCTTC

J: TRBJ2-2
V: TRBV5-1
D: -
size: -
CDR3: CASTTGPGATAGELFF
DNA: TGCGCCAGCACCACAGGTCCGGGAGCCACGGCCGGGGAGCTGTTTTTT

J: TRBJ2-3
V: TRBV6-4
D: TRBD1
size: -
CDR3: CASSEGQGVGTDTQYF
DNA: TGTGCCAGCAGTGAAGGACAGGGGGTGGGCACAGATACGCAGTATTTT

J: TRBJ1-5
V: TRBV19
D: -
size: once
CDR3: CASTLGQPNQPQHF
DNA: TGTGCCAGTACACTAGGGCAGCCCAATCAGCCCCAGCATTTT

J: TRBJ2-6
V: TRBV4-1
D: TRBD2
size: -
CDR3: CASSQPSGSLSGANVLTF
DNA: TGCGCCAGCAGCCAACCTAGCGGGAGCCTTTCTGGGGCCAACGTCCTGACTTTC

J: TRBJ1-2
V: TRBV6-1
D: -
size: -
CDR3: CASSEDYRVKHGYTF
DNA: TGTGCCAGCAGTGAAGATTACAGGGTAAAGCATGGCTACACCTTC

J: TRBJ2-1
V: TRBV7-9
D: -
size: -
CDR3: CASSLVGLASYNEQFF
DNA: TGTGCCAGCAGCTTAGTAGGGCTAGCGTCATACAATGAGCAGTTCTTC

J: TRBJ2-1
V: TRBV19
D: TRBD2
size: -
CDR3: CASSTLAGGPGNEQFF
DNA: TGTGCCAGTAGTACGTTAGCGGGAGGCCCTGGAAATGAGCAGTTCTTC

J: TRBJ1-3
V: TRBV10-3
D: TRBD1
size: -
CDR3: CAISEGRGYGNTIYF
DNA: TGTGCCATCAGTGAAGGCAGGGGGTATGGAAACACCATATATTTT

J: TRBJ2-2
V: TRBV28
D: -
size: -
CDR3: CASTPRGGAWNTGELFF
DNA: TGTGCCAGCACACCCCGCGGAGGGGCCTGGAACACCGGGGAGCTGTTTTTT

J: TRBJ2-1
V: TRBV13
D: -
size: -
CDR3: CASSYRGVRFF
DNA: TGTGCCAGCAGCTACCGCGGGGTGCGGTTCTTC

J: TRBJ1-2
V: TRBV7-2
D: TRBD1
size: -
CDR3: CASSLPGQGAEMRGYTF
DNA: TGTGCCAGCAGCTTACCGGGACAGGGGGCGGAGATGAGAGGCTACACCTTC

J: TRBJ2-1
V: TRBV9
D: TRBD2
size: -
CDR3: CASSVAAGTSSNEQFF
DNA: TGTGCCAGCAGCGTAGCTGCGGGGACTAGCAGCAATGAGCAGTTCTTC

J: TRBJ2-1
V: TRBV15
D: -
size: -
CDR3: CATSRLVGSPYNEQFF
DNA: TGTGCCACCAGCAGGCTTGTCGGGAGTCCCTACAATGAGCAGTTCTTC

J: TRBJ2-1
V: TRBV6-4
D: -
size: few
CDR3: CASSDGANNEQFF
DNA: TGTGCCAGCAGTGACGGGGCCAACAATGAGCAGTTCTTC

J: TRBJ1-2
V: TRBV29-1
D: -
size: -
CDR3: CSVSDGQYGYTF
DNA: TGCAGCGTCAGCGACGGCCAGTATGGCTACACCTTC

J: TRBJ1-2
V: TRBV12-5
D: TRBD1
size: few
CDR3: CASGLGTGTGLGGYGYTF
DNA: TGTGCTAGTGGTTTGGGGACCGGGACAGGGTTAGGGGGCTATGGCTACACCTTC

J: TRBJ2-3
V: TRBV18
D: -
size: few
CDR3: CASSPPSRTSTDTQYF
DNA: TGTGCCAGCTCACCCCCTAGCAGAACTAGCACAGATACGCAGTATTTT

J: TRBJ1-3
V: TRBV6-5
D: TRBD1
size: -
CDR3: CASSYSQGSGNTIYF
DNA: TGTGCCAGCAGTTACTCACAGGGGTCTGGAAACACCATATATTTT

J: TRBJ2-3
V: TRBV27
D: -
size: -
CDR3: CASRVAGGRVTDTQYF
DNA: TGTGCCAGCAGAGTAGCCGGGGGGCGGGTCACAGATACGCAGTATTTT

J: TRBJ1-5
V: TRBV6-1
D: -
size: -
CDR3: CASSEGAGTNQPQHF
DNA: TGTGCCAGCAGTGAAGGCGCAGGCACCAATCAGCCCCAGCATTTT

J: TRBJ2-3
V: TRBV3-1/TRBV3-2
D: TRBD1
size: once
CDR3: CASSQSTGTGFTDTQYF
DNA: TGTGCCAGCAGCCAGTCGACCGGGACAGGGTTCACAGATACGCAGTATTTT

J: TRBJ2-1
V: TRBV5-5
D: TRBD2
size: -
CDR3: CASSLAFTSGSGNEQFF
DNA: TGTGCCAGCAGCTTGGCCTTCACTAGCGGGAGTGGGAATGAGCAGTTCTTC

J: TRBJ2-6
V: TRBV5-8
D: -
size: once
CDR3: CASSTSARVNGANVLTF
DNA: TGTGCCAGCAGCACCTCGGCCAGGGTGAATGGGGCCAACGTCCTGACTTTC

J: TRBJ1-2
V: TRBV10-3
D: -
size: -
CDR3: CAISPEARYGYTF
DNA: TGTGCCATCAGTCCAGAGGCGCGGTATGGCTACACCTTC

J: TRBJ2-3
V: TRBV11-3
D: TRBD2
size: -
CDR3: CASSNPLAEPTDTQYF
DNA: TGTGCCAGCAGCAACCCCCTAGCGGAGCCCACAGATACGCAGTATTTT

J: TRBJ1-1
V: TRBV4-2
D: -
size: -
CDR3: CASSQAQGRDTEAFF
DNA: TGTGCCAGCAGCCAAGCGCAGGGGCGGGACACTGAAGCTTTCTTT

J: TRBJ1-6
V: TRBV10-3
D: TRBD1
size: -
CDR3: CAISKDRDNSPLHF
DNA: TGTGCCATCAGTAAGGACAGGGACAATTCACCCCTCCACTTT

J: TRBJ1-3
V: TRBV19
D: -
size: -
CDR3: CASSGGEPGNTIYF
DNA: TGTGCCAGTAGCGGAGGAGAGCCTGGAAACACCATATATTTT

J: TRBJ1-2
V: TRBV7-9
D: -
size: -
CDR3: CASSLRQGPWRWDYGYTF
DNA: TGTGCCAGCAGCTTACGGCAGGGGCCCTGGCGGTGGGACTATGGCTACACCTTC

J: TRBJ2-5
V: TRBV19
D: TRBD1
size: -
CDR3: CASSIAGTGRQETQYF
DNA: TGTGCCAGTAGTATAGCGGGGACAGGGAGGCAAGAGACCCAGTACTTC

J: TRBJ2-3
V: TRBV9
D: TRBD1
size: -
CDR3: CASSVRDREADTQYF
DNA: TGTGCCAGCAGCGTCCGGGACAGGGAAGCAGATACGCAGTATTTT

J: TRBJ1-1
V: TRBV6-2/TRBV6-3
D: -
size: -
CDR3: CASSHGTEAFF
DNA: TGTGCCAGCAGCCACGGGACTGAAGCTTTCTTT

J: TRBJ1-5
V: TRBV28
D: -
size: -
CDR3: CASSLNQPQHF
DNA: TGTGCCAGCAGTCTCAATCAGCCCCAGCATTTT

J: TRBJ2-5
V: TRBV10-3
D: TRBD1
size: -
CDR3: CAIRDREETQYF
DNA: TGTGCCATCAGGGACAGGGAAGAGACCCAGTACTTC

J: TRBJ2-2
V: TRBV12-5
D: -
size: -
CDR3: CASGLVLGQRGTGELFF
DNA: TGTGCTAGTGGTTTGGTACTGGGGCAGCGTGGCACCGGGGAGCTGTTTTTT

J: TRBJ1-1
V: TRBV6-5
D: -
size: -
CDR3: CASSLRQERTEAFF
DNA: TGTGCCAGCAGTTTACGACAGGAACGGACTGAAGCTTTCTTT

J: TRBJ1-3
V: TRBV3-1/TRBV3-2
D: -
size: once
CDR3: CASSQDRSGGNTIYF
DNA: TGTGCCAGCAGCCAAGACAGGTCTGGTGGAAACACCATATATTTT

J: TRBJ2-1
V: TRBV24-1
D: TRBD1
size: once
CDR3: CATSAFVTGKGQFF
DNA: TGTGCCACCAGTGCCTTCGTGACAGGGAAAGGGCAGTTCTTC

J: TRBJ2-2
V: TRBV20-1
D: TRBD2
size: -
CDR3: CSASKAGLAGVGELFF
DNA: TGCAGTGCCAGTAAGGCGGGACTAGCGGGAGTTGGGGAGCTGTTTTTT